These T cell receptor beta chains were read from a single sample in a study of read filtering for tumor transcriptome and immune sequencing. TCRdb recomputed calls from the reads with MiXCR, one row per CDR3 protein. The data hold under 30,000 distinct CDR3 sequences, with 20% to 25% observed a single time. The sample comprised a population of CD138-negative cells sorted from bone marrow. The receptors originated from a donor at least 40 years old with multiple myeloma. CDR3s include the opening cysteine and the closing phenylalanine or tryptophan. Fields, in order: J gene, V gene, CDR3 protein.

J gene: TRBJ2-1
V gene: TRBV20-1
CDR3 protein: CSAPISGKSFNEQFF

J gene: TRBJ1-2
V gene: TRBV5-1
CDR3 protein: CASSFDSAYGYTF

J gene: TRBJ2-1
V gene: TRBV15
CDR3 protein: CATSRERTPRDEQFF

J gene: TRBJ1-1
V gene: TRBV12-3/TRBV12-4
CDR3 protein: CASSLIGAGNTEAFF

J gene: TRBJ2-2
V gene: TRBV9
CDR3 protein: CASSAPLSGGAPGELFF

J gene: TRBJ2-5
V gene: TRBV28
CDR3 protein: CASTQGTGGGQETQYF

J gene: TRBJ2-1
V gene: TRBV19
CDR3 protein: CASSIDRRGAIEQFF

J gene: TRBJ2-2
V gene: TRBV12-3/TRBV12-4
CDR3 protein: CASRAGTRGPGELFF

J gene: TRBJ1-2
V gene: TRBV28
CDR3 protein: CASSGGGYTF

J gene: TRBJ1-2
V gene: TRBV30
CDR3 protein: CAWSVPGWRGYTF

J gene: TRBJ1-4
V gene: TRBV27
CDR3 protein: CASSLSPQRNNEKLFF

J gene: TRBJ2-4
V gene: TRBV5-4
CDR3 protein: CASSLWTGKDIQYF

J gene: TRBJ2-1
V gene: TRBV7-6
CDR3 protein: CASSLNGGRDEQFF

J gene: TRBJ2-2
V gene: TRBV7-9
CDR3 protein: CASSPRLLPRYLFF

J gene: TRBJ2-1
V gene: TRBV2
CDR3 protein: CASSEGGGSYNEQFF

J gene: TRBJ1-1
V gene: TRBV11-3
CDR3 protein: CASRPMLANMNTEAFF

J gene: TRBJ2-3
V gene: TRBV11-2
CDR3 protein: CASSYPTDTQYF

J gene: TRBJ2-7
V gene: TRBV13
CDR3 protein: CASSVRGYEQYF

J gene: TRBJ2-4
V gene: TRBV6-1
CDR3 protein: CASSVSGTGGPKNIQHF

J gene: TRBJ1-4
V gene: TRBV28
CDR3 protein: CASSSSATNEKLFF

J gene: TRBJ2-1
V gene: TRBV7-8
CDR3 protein: CASSFRRGPPSYNEQFF

J gene: TRBJ1-1
V gene: TRBV12-3/TRBV12-4
CDR3 protein: CASSFGQGSSEAFF

J gene: TRBJ2-1
V gene: TRBV29-1
CDR3 protein: CSVFLAGVSYNEQFF

J gene: TRBJ2-3
V gene: TRBV20-1
CDR3 protein: CSAVLRRGSADTQYF

J gene: TRBJ2-5
V gene: TRBV5-1
CDR3 protein: CASSLGGNQETQYF